Each of the 11 T cell receptor beta chains below was sequenced from the same sample in a study of blood T cell repertoires in COVID-19. Sequencing was performed with immunoSEQ multiplex PCR; in TCRdb, only in-frame clones are kept and a portion is missing. This sample yields around 28,000 clones, of which roughly nine tenths are seen a single time; around 15% belongs to the top ten. The sample taken for sequencing was peripheral blood. The source of these receptors is a human donor in a cohort sampled during active COVID-19.

This clone was seen once. The chain employs TRBV28 and TRBJ2-1, with D possibly matching TRBD1 (6 bases). Germline V lookup: CDR1 MDHEN, CDR2 SYDVKM. The germline V and J ends were trimmed by 7 bases and 0 bases, with 13 bases remaining between them. The CDR3 totals 15 residues. CDR3 amino acids: CASIETGSSYNEQFF. For the CDR3, the DNA is TGTGCCAGCATCGAAACAGGGAGCTCCTACAATGAGCAGTTCTTC.

This clone appeared a few times. The chain links TRBV5-6 to TRBJ2-7; D ambiguous. CDR1 is SGHDT, CDR2 YYEEEE, per germline. This CDR3 comprises 12 residues. The V end was cut by 2 bases, the J end by 4 bases, with 7 bases between. The CDR3 DNA is TGTGCCAGCAGCTTACAAATATACGAGCAGTACTTC. Its translation: CASSLQIYEQYF.

This clone was seen more than once but under ten times. The chain combines TRBV28 with TRBJ1-2; D not certain. The CDR3 has 15 residues. V gave up 2 bases and J gave up 7 bases, with 17 bases separating them. In germline, CDR1 is MDHEN, CDR2 SYDVKM. This CDR3 reads CASSLDSLESTGYTF. CDR3 DNA: TGTGCCAGCAGTTTAGACTCCCTGGAGTCGACTGGCTACACCTTC.

The CDR3 loop is CASRADISYEQYF. CDR3 coding DNA: TGTGCCAGTAGGGCCGACATCTCCTACGAGCAGTACTTC. The gene calls are TRBV19 and TRBJ2-7; D is unresolved. Germline lookup yields CDR1 LNHDA and CDR2 SQIVND (reference sequence). There are 13 residues in the CDR3. V was pared by 6 bases and J by 0 bases, with 9 bases between.

The genes are TRBV25-1 and TRBJ1-2, with no clear D. V lost 8 bases and J 8 bases, leaving 9 bases between the germline ends. The CDR3 is 10 amino acids. CDR1 is MGHDK and CDR2 is SYGVNS in the germline V gene. The CDR3 sequence: CASWYRGYTF. The CDR3 region has the DNA TGTGCCAGCTGGTATCGGGGCTACACCTTC.

V and J are TRBV14 and TRBJ1-6; D not resolved. The length of the CDR3 is 14 residues. The V gene lost 3 bases and the J gene lost 6 bases, with 9 bases spanning the gap. Germline values: CDR1 SGHDN, CDR2 FVKESK. CDR3 in amino acids: CASSQVGGNSPLHF. Here the CDR3 DNA reads TGTGCCAGCAGCCAGGTGGGAGGTAATTCACCCCTCCACTTT. Complete variable domain (other parts from reference TRBV14 and TRBJ1-6): EAGVTQFPSHSVIEKGQTVTLRCDPISGHDNLYWYRRVMGKEIKFLLHFVKESKQDESGMPNNRFLAERTGGTYSTLKVQPAELEDSGVYFCASSQVGGNSPLHFGNGTRLTVT.

This clone showed up just once. The chain combines TRBV29-1 with TRBJ1-2; D gene ambiguous. CDR3 length equals 12 residues. Germline CDR1 reads SQVTM; CDR2 reads ANQGSEA. V lost 4 bases to trimming and J lost 4 bases, with 10 bases between them. In DNA form, the CDR3 reads TGCAGCGTTGTTGTGCAGGCCTATGGCTACACCTTC. Translated: CSVVVQAYGYTF.

The V gene is TRBV9, the J gene TRBJ2-1; 7 bases agree with TRBD2. The CDR3 contains 14 residues. In germline, CDR1 is SGDLS, CDR2 YYNGEE. Trimming at V came to 3 bases and at J to 4 bases, leaving 4 bases not matched to a gene. The CDR3: CASSASGYYNEQFF. The CDR3 DNA follows: TGTGCCAGCAGCGCTAGCGGTTATTACAATGAGCAGTTCTTC.

The CDR3 loop reads CASSHRGSYSYEQYF. The CDR3 nucleotides are TGTGCCAGCAGCCACAGGGGGAGCTACTCCTACGAGCAGTACTTC. The V gene is TRBV14, the J gene TRBJ2-7; 7 bases map to TRBD1. The CDR3 is 15 amino acids. V was pared by 3 bases and J by 0 bases, with 5 bases of the junction left unmatched. Germline-derived CDR1 and CDR2 are SGHDN and FVKESK.

The CDR3 here is CATSPSGTGTDTQYF. The CDR3 nucleotides are TGTGCCACCAGCCCTTCCGGGACAGGCACAGATACGCAGTATTTT. The V gene is TRBV24-1, the J gene TRBJ2-3, with TRBD1 matching 7 bases. Germline values: CDR1 KGHDR, CDR2 SFDVKD. V dropped 7 bases and J dropped 1; count of bases not matched to a gene: 7. There are 15 residues in the CDR3.

V gene TRBV7-3 combines with J gene TRBJ2-1; D is possibly TRBD2 (7 bases). CDR1 is SGHTA and CDR2 is FQGTGA in the germline V gene. CDR3 length: 18 amino acids. The V gene lost 0 bases and the J gene lost 5 bases, with 20 bases spanning the gap. CDR3 coding DNA: TGTGCCAGCAGCTTAACAGCGGGACAAATCTCGACTGACAATGAGCAGTTCTTC. This gives the protein CASSLTAGQISTDNEQFF.